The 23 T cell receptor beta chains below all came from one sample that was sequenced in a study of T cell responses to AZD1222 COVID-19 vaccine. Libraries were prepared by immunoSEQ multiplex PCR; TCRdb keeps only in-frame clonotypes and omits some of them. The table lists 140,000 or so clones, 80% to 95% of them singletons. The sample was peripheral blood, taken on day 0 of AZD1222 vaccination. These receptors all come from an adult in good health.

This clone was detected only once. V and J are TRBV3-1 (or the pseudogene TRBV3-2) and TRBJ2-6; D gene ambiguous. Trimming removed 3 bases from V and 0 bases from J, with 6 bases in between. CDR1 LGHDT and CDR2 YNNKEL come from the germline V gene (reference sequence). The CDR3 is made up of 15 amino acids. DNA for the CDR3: TGTGCCAGCAGCCAGCAGCACTCTGGGGCCAACGTCCTGACTTTC. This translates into CASSQQHSGANVLTF.

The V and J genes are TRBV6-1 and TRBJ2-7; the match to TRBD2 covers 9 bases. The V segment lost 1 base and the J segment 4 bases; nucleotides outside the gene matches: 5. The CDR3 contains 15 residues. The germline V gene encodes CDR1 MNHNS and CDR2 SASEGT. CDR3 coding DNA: TGTGCCAGCAGTGAAGAGGGCGGGAGGGCTTACGAGCAGTACTTC. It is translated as CASSEEGGRAYEQYF.

The CDR3: CASRHPGREGIYGYTF. The CDR3 nucleotides are TGTGCCAGCAGACACCCCGGAAGGGAGGGGATCTATGGCTACACCTTC. The chain uses TRBV27 and TRBJ1-2; a possible D gene is TRBD1 (5 bases). Per the germline V gene, CDR1 is MNHEY and CDR2 is SMNVEV (reference sequence). V lost 6 bases and J 4 bases, leaving 21 bases between the germline ends. CDR3 length: 16 residues.

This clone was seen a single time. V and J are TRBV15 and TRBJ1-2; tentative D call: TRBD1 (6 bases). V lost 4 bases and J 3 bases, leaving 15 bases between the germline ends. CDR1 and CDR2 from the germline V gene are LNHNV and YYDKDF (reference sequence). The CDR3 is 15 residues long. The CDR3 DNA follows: TGTGCCACCAGCACTCGGGGGCGAGAATACTATGGCTACACCTTC. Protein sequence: CATSTRGREYYGYTF.

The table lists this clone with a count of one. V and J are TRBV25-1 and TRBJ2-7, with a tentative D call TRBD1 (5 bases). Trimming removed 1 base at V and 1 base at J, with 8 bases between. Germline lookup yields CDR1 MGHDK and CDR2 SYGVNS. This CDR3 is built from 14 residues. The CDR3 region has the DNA TGTGCCAGCAGTGAATTCAGGGAATCCTACGAGCAGTACTTC. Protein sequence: CASSEFRESYEQYF.

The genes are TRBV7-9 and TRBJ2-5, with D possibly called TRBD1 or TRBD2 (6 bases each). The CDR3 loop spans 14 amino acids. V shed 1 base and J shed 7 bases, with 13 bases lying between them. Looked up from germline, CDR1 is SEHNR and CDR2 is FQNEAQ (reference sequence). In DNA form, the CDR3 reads TGTGCCAGCAGCTTAGGGGGGGCACTCGCGACCCAGTACTTC. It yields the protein CASSLGGALATQYF.

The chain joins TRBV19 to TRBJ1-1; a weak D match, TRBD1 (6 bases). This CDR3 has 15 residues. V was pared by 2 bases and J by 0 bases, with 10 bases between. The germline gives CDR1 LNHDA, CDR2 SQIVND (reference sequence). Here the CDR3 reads CASSIYRELNTEAFF. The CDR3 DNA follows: TGTGCCAGTAGTATATACAGGGAATTGAACACTGAAGCTTTCTTT.

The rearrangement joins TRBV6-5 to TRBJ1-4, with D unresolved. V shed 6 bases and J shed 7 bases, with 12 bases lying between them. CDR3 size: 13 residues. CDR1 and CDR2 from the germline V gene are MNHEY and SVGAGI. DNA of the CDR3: TGTGCCAGCAGGGACCCTGGAAGTGAAAAACTGTTTTTT. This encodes CASRDPGSEKLFF.

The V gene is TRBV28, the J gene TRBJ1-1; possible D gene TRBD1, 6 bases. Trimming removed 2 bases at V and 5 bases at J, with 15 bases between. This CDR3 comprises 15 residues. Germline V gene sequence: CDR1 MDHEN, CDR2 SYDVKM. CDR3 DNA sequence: TGTGCCAGCAGTTTAACAGCCACAGGGCAAACTGAAGCTTTCTTT. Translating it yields CASSLTATGQTEAFF.

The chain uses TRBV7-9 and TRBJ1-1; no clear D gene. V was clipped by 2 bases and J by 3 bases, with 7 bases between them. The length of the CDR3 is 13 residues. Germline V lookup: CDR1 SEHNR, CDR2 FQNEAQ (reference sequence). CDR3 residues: CASSLSADTEAFF. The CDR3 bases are TGTGCCAGCAGCTTATCGGCGGACACTGAAGCTTTCTTT.

CDR3 residues: CASSQTETDTQYF. For the CDR3, the DNA is TGTGCCAGCAGCCAGACAGAGACAGATACGCAGTATTTT. This chain joins TRBV5-6 and TRBJ2-3; the D gene is possibly TRBD1 (5 bases). CDR1 and CDR2 from the germline V gene are SGHDT and YYEEEE. Trimming removed 4 bases from V and 3 bases from J, with 9 bases in between. The CDR3 length is 13 residues.

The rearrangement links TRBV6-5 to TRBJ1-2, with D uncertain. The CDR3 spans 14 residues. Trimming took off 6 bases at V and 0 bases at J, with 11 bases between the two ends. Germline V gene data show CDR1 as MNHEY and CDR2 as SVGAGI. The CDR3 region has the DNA TGTGCCAGCAGGAGGACGGGAACTAACTATGGCTACACCTTC. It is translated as CASRRTGTNYGYTF.

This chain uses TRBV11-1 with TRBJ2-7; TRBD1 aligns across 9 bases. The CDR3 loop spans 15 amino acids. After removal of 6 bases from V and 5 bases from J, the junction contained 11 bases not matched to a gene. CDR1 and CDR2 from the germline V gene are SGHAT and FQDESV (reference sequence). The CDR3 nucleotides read TGTGCCAGCAGGATTTCGGGACAGGGAAGCGACGAGCAGTACTTC. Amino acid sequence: CASRISGQGSDEQYF.

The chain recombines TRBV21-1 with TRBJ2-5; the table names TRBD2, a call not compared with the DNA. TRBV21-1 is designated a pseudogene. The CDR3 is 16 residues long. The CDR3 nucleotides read TGTGCCAGCAGCACGAGGACTAGCGGACCGGGGGAGACCCAGTACTTC. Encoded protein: CASSTRTSGPGETQYF.

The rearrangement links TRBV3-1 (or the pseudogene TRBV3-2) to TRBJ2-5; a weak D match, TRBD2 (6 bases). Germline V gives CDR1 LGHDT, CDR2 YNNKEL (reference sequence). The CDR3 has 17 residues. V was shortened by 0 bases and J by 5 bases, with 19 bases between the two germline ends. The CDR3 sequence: CASSQDVGGAKWETQYF. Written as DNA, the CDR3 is TGTGCCAGCAGCCAAGATGTCGGAGGGGCGAAGTGGGAGACCCAGTACTTC.

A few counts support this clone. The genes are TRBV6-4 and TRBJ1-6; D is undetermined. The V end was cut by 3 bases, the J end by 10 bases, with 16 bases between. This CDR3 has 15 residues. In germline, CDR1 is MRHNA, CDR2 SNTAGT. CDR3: CASSEEAARGSPLHF. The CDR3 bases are TGTGCCAGCAGTGAAGAGGCAGCGCGAGGCTCACCCCTCCACTTT.

In nucleotides, the CDR3 is TGTGCCAGCAGTTCAGGGGCGAACACTGAAGCTTTCTTT. Its translation is CASSSGANTEAFF. The chain uses TRBV6-4 and TRBJ1-1; D is possibly TRBD1 (6 bases). There are 13 residues in the CDR3. Germline V gene data show CDR1 as MRHNA and CDR2 as SNTAGT. V lost 5 bases and J 1 base, leaving 8 bases between the germline ends.

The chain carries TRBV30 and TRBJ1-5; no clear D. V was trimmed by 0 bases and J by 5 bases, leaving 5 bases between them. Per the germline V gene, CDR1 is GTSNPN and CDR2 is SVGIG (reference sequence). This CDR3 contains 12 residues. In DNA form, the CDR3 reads TGTGCCTGGAGTGTACCGGATCAGCCCCAGCATTTT. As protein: CAWSVPDQPQHF. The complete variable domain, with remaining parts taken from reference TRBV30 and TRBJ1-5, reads SQTIHQWPATLVQPVGSPLSLECTVEGTSNPNLYWYRQAAGRGLQLLFYSVGIGQISSEVPQNLSASRPQDRQFILSSKKLLLSDSGFYLCAWSVPDQPQHFGDGTRLSIL.

CDR3 DNA: TGTGCCAGCATTAAAGACAGGGCGGACAATGAGCAGTTCTTC. This sequence encodes CASIKDRADNEQFF. The chain recombines TRBV2 with TRBJ2-1; TRBD1 matches 7 bases. Looked up from germline, CDR1 is SNHLY and CDR2 is FYNNEI. V lost 7 bases, J lost 5 bases, and 8 bases stayed unmatched. CDR3 length: 14 residues.

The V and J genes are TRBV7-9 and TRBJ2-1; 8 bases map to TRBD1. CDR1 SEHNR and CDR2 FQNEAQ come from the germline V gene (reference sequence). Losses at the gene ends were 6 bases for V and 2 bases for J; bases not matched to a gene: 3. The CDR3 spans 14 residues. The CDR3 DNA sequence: TGTGCCAGCAGGGACAGGGAAGCCTACAATGAGCAGTTCTTC. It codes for CASRDREAYNEQFF.

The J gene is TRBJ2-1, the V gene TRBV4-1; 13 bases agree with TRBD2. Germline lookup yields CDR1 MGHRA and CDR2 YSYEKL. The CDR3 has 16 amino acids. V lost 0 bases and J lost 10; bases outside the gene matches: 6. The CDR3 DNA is TGCGCCAGCAGCCAAGATCGACCGGGACTAGCGGGGGAGCAGTTCTTC. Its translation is CASSQDRPGLAGEQFF.

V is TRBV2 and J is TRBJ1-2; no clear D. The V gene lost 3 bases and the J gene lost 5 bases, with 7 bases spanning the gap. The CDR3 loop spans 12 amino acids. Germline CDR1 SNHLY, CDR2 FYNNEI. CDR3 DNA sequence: TGTGCCAGCAGTGACCCGGGGTATGGCTACACCTTC. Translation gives CASSDPGYGYTF.

Here the CDR3 DNA reads TGTGCCAGCAGTATGTACACTGAAGCTTTCTTT. Residues: CASSMYTEAFF. The chain links TRBV2 to TRBJ1-1; D uncertain. The CDR3 totals 11 residues. Germline CDR1 SNHLY, CDR2 FYNNEI. V shed 5 bases and J shed 3 bases, with 4 bases lying between them.